This T cell receptor (beta chain) was profiled in a study of shared clonotypes between healthy human individuals. Overall study findings and caveats: Of the naive CD4 clonotypes, around 5.2% were shared across four donors. The genetic and exposure-history diversity represented was limited by few donors.

Measured with immunoSEQ multiplex PCR; TCRdb has only the in-frame clones, and not every one. This table has about 2.4 million clones, approximately 94% appearing once. Germline CDR1 and CDR2: SGHAT and FQNNGV. The CDR3 has 14 amino acids. V lost 3 bases to trimming and J lost 0 bases, with 9 bases between them. A word on this clone: Its cognate antigen is unknown. Within the sample, other DNA sequences also encode this same CDR3.

Sequenced material: naive CD4+ T cells sorted from blood. Specified subset: CD45RA+ positively selected. J is TRBJ2-7 and V is TRBV11-2; D might be TRBD1 or TRBD2, each matching 5 bases. The clonotype was recovered from a man between 18 and 35 years old in good health. The CDR3 nucleotides read TGTGCCAGCAGCTTGGTGAGGGGCTCCTACGAGCAGTACTTC. It is translated as CASSLVRGSYEQYF.